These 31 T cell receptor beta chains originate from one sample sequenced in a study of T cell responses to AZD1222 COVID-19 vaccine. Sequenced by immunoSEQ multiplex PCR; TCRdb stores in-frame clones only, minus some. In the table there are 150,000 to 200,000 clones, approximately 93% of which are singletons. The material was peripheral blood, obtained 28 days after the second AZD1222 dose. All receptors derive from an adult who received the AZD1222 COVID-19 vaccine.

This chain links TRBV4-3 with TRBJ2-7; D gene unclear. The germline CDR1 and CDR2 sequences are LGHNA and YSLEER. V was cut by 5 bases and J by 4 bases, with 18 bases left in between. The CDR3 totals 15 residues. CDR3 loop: CASSSDTNLNYEQYF. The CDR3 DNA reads TGCGCCAGCAGCTCAGACACTAACTTAAATTACGAGCAGTACTTC.

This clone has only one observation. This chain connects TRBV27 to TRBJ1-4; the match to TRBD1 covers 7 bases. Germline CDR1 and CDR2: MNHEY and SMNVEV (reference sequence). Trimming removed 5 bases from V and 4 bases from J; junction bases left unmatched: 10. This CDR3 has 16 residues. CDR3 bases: TGTGCCAGCAGTATCGGCCCGGGACAGTATAATGAAAAACTGTTTTTT. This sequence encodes CASSIGPGQYNEKLFF.

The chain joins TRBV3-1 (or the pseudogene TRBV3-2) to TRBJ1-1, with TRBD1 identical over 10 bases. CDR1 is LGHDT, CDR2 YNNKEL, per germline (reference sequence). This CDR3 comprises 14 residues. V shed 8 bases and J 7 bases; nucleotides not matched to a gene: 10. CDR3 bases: TGTGCCAGCCACCCTTCGGGACAGGGGAATGAAGCTTTCTTT. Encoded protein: CASHPSGQGNEAFF.

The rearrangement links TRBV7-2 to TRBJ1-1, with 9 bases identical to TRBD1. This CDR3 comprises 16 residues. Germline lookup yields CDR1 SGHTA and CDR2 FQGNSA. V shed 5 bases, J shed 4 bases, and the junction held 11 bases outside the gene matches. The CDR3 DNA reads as TGTGCCAGCAGCCTTAACCCTGGGACAGGGATCACTGAAGCTTTCTTT. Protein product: CASSLNPGTGITEAFF.

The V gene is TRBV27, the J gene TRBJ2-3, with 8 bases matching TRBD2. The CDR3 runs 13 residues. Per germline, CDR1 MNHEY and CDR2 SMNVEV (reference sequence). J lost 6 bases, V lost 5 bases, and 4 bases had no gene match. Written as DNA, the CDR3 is TGTGCCAGCAGTGCGGGGGGCGGGGATACGCAGTATTTT. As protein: CASSAGGGDTQYF.

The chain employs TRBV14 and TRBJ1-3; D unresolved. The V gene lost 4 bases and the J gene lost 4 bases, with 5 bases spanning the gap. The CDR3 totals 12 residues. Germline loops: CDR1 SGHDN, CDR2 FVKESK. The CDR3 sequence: CASSPSGNTIYF. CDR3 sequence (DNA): TGTGCCAGCAGCCCTTCCGGAAACACCATATATTTT.

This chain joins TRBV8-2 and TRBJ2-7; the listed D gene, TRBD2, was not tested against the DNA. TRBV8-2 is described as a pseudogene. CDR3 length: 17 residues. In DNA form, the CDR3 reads TGTGGCAGGACAATGGGGTATCAGCGGCCACGCTCCTACGAGCAGTACTTC. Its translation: CGRTMGYQRPRSYEQYF.

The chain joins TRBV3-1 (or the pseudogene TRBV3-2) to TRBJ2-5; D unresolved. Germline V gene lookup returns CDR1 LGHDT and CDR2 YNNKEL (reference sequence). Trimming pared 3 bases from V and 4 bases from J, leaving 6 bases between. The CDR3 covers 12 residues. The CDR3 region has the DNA TGTGCCAGCAGCCACCAAGCAGAGACCCAGTACTTC. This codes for CASSHQAETQYF.

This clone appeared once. The CDR3 loop reads CASSSPPGPDSPLHF. CDR3 nucleotides: TGTGCCAGCAGCTCCCCCCCGGGCCCAGATTCACCCCTCCACTTT. The genes are TRBV7-9 and TRBJ1-6; D unresolved. The CDR3 has 15 residues. In germline, CDR1 is SEHNR, CDR2 FQNEAQ (reference sequence). Trimming took off 4 bases at V and 8 bases at J, with 15 bases between the two ends.

CDR3 DNA sequence: TGTGCCACTAACCCAGGCGGTTCAGCTAATGAAAAACTGTTTTTT. As protein: CATNPGGSANEKLFF. The chain employs TRBV19 and TRBJ1-4; D is ambiguous. This CDR3 has 15 amino acids. Germline lookup yields CDR1 LNHDA and CDR2 SQIVND (reference sequence). The V gene lost 10 bases and the J gene lost 3 bases, with 18 bases spanning the gap.

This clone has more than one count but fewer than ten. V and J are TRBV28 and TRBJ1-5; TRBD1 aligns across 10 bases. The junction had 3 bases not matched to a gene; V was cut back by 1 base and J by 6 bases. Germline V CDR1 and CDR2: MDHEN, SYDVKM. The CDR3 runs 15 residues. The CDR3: CASSLSTGGFQPQHF. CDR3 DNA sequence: TGTGCCAGCAGTTTATCGACAGGGGGCTTTCAGCCCCAGCATTTT. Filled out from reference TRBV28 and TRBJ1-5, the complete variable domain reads DVKVTQSSRYLVKRTGEKVFLECVQDMDHENMFWYRQDPGLGLRLIYFSYDVKMKEKGDIPEGYSVSREKKERFSLILESASTNQTSMYLCASSLSTGGFQPQHFGDGTRLSIL.

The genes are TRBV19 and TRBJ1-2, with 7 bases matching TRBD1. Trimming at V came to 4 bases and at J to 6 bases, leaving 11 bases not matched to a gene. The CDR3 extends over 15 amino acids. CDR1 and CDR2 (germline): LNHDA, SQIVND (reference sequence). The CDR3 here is CASSTARQGLNGYTF. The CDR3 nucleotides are TGTGCCAGTAGTACCGCTCGACAGGGCTTAAATGGCTACACCTTC.

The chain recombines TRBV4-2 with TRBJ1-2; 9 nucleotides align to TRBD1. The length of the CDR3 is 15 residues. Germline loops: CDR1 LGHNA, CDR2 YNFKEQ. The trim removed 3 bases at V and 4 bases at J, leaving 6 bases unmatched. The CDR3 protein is CASSHGTGSGYGYTF. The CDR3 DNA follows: TGTGCCAGCAGCCACGGGACAGGGAGTGGCTATGGCTACACCTTC.

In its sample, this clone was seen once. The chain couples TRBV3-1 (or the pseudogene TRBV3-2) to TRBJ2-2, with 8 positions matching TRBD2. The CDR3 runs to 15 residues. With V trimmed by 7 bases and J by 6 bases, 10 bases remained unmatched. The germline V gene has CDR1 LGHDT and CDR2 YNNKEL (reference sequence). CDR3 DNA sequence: TGTGCCAGCACCCGCGGGACTAGAGGCGCCGGGGAGCTGTTTTTT. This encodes CASTRGTRGAGELFF.

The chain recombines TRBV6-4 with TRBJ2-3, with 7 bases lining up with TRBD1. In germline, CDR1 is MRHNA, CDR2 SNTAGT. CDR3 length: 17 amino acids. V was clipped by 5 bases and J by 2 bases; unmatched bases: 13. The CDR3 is CASSPTGVPLYTDTQYF. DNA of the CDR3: TGTGCCAGCAGTCCTACAGGGGTCCCGCTTTACACAGATACGCAGTATTTT.

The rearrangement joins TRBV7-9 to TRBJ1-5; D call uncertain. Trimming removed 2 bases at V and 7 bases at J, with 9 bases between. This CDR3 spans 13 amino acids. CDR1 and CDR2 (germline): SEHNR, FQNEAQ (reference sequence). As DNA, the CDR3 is TGTGCCAGCAGCTTATACGGGAGGCAGCCCCAGCATTTT. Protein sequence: CASSLYGRQPQHF.

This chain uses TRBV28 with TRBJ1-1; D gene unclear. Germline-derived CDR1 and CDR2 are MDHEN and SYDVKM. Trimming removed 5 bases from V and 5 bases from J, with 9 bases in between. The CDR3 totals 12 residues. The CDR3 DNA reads TGTGCCAGCAGTCGGTGGGAAACTGAAGCTTTCTTT. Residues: CASSRWETEAFF.

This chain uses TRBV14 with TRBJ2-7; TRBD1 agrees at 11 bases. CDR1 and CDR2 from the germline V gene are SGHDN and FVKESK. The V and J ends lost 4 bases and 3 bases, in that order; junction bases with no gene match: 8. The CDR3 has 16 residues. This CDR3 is CASSPYGQGANYEQYF. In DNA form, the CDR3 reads TGTGCCAGCAGCCCATACGGACAGGGGGCGAACTACGAGCAGTACTTC.

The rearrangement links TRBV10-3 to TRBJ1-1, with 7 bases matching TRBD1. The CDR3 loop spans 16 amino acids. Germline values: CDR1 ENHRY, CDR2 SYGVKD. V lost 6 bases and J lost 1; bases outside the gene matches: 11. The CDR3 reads CAISQPQGQQNTEAFF. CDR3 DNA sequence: TGTGCCATCAGCCAACCACAGGGACAGCAGAACACTGAAGCTTTCTTT.

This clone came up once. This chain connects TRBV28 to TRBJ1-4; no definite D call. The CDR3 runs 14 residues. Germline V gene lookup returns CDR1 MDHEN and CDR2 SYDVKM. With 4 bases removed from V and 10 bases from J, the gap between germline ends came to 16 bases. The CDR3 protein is CASSSLEGSGKLFF. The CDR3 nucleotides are TGTGCCAGCAGTTCGTTGGAGGGATCTGGAAAACTGTTTTTT. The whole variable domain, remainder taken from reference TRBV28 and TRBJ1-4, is DVKVTQSSRYLVKRTGEKVFLECVQDMDHENMFWYRQDPGLGLRLIYFSYDVKMKEKGDIPEGYSVSREKKERFSLILESASTNQTSMYLCASSSLEGSGKLFFGSGTQLSVL.

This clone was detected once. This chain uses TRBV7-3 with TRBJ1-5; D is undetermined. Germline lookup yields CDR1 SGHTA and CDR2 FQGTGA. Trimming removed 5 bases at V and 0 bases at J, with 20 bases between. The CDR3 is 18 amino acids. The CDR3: CASSPHESGIPSNQPQHF. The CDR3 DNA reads TGTGCCAGCAGCCCCCATGAAAGCGGGATCCCTAGCAATCAGCCCCAGCATTTT.

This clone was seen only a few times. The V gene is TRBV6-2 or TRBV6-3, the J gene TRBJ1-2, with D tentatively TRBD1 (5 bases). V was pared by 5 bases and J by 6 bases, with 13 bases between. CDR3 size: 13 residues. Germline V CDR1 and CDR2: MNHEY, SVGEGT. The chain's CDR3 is CASSPPGENGYTF. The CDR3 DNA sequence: TGTGCCAGCAGTCCCCCGGGGGAAAATGGCTACACCTTC.

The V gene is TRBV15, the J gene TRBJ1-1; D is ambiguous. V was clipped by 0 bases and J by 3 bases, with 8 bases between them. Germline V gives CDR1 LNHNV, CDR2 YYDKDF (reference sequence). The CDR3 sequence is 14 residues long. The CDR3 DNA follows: TGTGCCACCAGCAGAGAAAGGGTGGACACTGAAGCTTTCTTT. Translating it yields CATSRERVDTEAFF.

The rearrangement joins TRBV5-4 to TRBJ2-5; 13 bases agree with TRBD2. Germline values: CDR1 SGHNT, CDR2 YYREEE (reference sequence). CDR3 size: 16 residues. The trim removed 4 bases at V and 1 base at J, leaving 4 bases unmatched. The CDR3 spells CASSPGLAGFQETQYF. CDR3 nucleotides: TGTGCCAGCAGCCCGGGACTAGCGGGGTTCCAAGAGACCCAGTACTTC.

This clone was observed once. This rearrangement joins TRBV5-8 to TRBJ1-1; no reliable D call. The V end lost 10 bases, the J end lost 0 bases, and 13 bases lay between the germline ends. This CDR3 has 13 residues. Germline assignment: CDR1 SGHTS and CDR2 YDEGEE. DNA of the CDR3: TGTGCCCGCGGACGGATTATGAACACTGAAGCTTTCTTT. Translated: CARGRIMNTEAFF.

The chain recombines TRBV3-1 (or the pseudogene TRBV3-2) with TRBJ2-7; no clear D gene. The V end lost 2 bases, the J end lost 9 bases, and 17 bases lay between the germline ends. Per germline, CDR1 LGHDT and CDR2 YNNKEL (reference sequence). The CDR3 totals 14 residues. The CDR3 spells CASSQRAFGFGQYF. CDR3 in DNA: TGTGCCAGCAGCCAAAGAGCATTCGGGTTTGGGCAGTACTTC.

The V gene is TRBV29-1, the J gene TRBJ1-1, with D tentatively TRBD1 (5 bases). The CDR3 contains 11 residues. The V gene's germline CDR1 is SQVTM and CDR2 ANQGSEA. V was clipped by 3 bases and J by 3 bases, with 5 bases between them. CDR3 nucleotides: TGCAGCGTTGAGGGGGACACTGAAGCTTTCTTT. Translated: CSVEGDTEAFF.

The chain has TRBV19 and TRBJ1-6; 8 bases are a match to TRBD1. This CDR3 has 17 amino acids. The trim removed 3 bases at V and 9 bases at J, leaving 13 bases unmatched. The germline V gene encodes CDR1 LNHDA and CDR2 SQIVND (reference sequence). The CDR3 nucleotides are TGTGCCAGTAGTATTATAGGACGGACAGGGTGGGGTTCACCCCTCCACTTT. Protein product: CASSIIGRTGWGSPLHF.

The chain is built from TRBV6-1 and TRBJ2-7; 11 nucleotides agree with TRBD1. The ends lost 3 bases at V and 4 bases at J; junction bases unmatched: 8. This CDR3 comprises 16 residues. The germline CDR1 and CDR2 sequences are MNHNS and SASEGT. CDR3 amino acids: CASSDIWGQGGYEQYF. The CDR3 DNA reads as TGTGCCAGCAGTGATATATGGGGACAGGGGGGTTACGAGCAGTACTTC.

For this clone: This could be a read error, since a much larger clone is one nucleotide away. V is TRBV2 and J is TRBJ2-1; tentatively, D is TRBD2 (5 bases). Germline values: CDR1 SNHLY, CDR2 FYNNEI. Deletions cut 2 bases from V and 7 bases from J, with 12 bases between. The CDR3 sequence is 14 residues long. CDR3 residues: CASSESPGYNEQFF. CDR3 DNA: TGTGCCAGCAGTGAATCCCCGGGATATAATGAGCAGTTCTTC.

Here the CDR3 reads CASTNRGPFTGELFF. CDR3 sequence (DNA): TGTGCCAGCACCAACCGAGGGCCCTTCACCGGGGAGCTGTTTTTT. This chain connects TRBV28 to TRBJ2-2; weak D call: TRBD2 (5 bases). The CDR3 runs to 15 residues. The V and J ends lost 7 bases and 4 bases respectively, with 16 bases between them. Germline values: CDR1 MDHEN, CDR2 SYDVKM. The full variable domain, completed using reference TRBV28 and TRBJ2-2, is DVKVTQSSRYLVKRTGEKVFLECVQDMDHENMFWYRQDPGLGLRLIYFSYDVKMKEKGDIPEGYSVSREKKERFSLILESASTNQTSMYLCASTNRGPFTGELFFGEGSRLTVL.